The next 22 T cell receptor beta chains were all read from a single sample in a study of blood T cell repertoires in COVID-19. TCRdb's copy holds only in-frame clones and misses some; the assay was immunoSEQ multiplex PCR. The sample lists over 350,000 clones; nearly 90% were seen once. The specimen sequenced was PBMCs or T cells enriched from blood (not recorded which). The receptors stem from a young woman with acute COVID-19.

The V gene is TRBV23-1, the J gene TRBJ1-2, with TRBD1 identical over 10 bases. TRBV23-1 is designated an ORF whose function remains uncertain. V dropped 0 bases and J dropped 8; count of bases not matched to a gene: 6. The CDR3 has 15 residues. The chain's CDR3 is CASSQSRDRGRGYTF. The CDR3 region has the DNA TGCGCCAGCAGTCAATCGCGGGACAGGGGTAGGGGCTACACCTTC.

The rearrangement links TRBV6-5 to TRBJ1-5; 8 bases map to TRBD1. The CDR3 runs to 14 residues. Germline trimming cut 6 bases from V and 6 bases from J; bases unmatched to any gene: 7. Germline CDR1 reads MNHEY; CDR2 reads SVGAGI. This chain's CDR3 is CASRERQGRQPQHF. CDR3 in DNA: TGTGCCAGCAGGGAGAGACAGGGGCGTCAGCCCCAGCATTTT.

V usage is TRBV5-5 and J usage is TRBJ1-4; weak D call: TRBD1 (6 bases). The germline V gene encodes CDR1 SGHKS and CDR2 YYEKEE (reference sequence). The CDR3 is 17 amino acids. V was trimmed by 0 bases and J by 0 bases, leaving 12 bases between them. The CDR3 reads CASSLVGTPSTNEKLFF. In DNA form, the CDR3 reads TGTGCCAGCAGCTTGGTCGGGACACCCTCAACTAATGAAAAACTGTTTTTT.

This chain links TRBV6-1 with TRBJ1-5; D remains ambiguous. V gave up 1 base and J gave up 3 bases, with 10 bases separating them. This CDR3 is 15 amino acids long. CDR1 is MNHNS, CDR2 SASEGT, per germline. This chain's CDR3 is CASSEVTYFNQPQHF. CDR3 coding DNA: TGTGCCAGCAGTGAAGTGACATACTTCAATCAGCCCCAGCATTTT.

The chain uses TRBV24-1 and TRBJ1-6; the match to TRBD1 covers 7 bases. Germline trimming cut 5 bases from V and 2 bases from J; bases unmatched to any gene: 11. Germline lookup yields CDR1 KGHDR and CDR2 SFDVKD. CDR3 length: 18 amino acids. The CDR3 DNA sequence: TGTGCCACCAGTGTAGGATATTCTGGACAGGCCTATAATTCACCCCTCCACTTT. Protein: CATSVGYSGQAYNSPLHF.

The chain recombines TRBV11-2 with TRBJ2-1; 9 positions match TRBD2. CDR1 and CDR2 from the germline V gene are SGHAT and FQNNGV. This CDR3 is 13 amino acids long. V lost 3 bases and J lost 6; bases outside the gene matches: 0. The CDR3: CASSLTSGNEQFF. The CDR3 region has the DNA TGTGCCAGCAGCTTGACTAGCGGCAATGAGCAGTTCTTC.

The chain has TRBV6-2 or TRBV6-3 and TRBJ2-1, with D possibly matching TRBD1 (5 bases). The CDR3 covers 13 residues. Germline CDR1 and CDR2: MNHEY and SVGEGT. Trimming left V 4 bases short and J 5 bases short, with 9 bases between. The CDR3 region has the DNA TGTGCCAGCAGTTGGACACGGGACAATGAGCAGTTCTTC. The encoded protein is CASSWTRDNEQFF.

The V gene is TRBV7-9, the J gene TRBJ2-1; perhaps TRBD2 as D (5 bases). The ends were cut back, 6 bases at V and 5 bases at J, with 8 bases in the middle. This CDR3 is 12 amino acids long. Germline lookup yields CDR1 SEHNR and CDR2 FQNEAQ (reference sequence). The CDR3 region has the DNA TGTGCCAGCAGACAACTAGACAATGAGCAGTTCTTC. Translated: CASRQLDNEQFF. Drawing the rest from reference TRBV7-9 and TRBJ2-1, the complete variable domain is DTGVSQNPRHKITKRGQNVTFRCDPISEHNRLYWYRQTLGQGPEFLTYFQNEAQLEKSRLLSDRFSAERPKGSFSTLEIQRTEQGDSAMYLCASRQLDNEQFFGPGTRLTVL.

The chain combines TRBV10-2 with TRBJ1-4; tentatively, D is TRBD1 (5 bases). The CDR3 totals 16 residues. V was trimmed by 4 bases and J by 6 bases, leaving 18 bases between them. Germline V gene data show CDR1 as WSHSY and CDR2 as SAAADI. The CDR3 DNA is TGCGCCAGCAGTGCCGGTCTCGGGGCGGGGGATGAAAAACTGTTTTTT. Translated, it gives CASSAGLGAGDEKLFF.

The chain is built from TRBV29-1 and TRBJ2-2; possible D gene TRBD1, 5 bases. From germline, CDR1 is SQVTM and CDR2 ANQGSEA. V dropped 8 bases and J dropped 5 bases, with 12 bases sitting between them. The CDR3 is 12 residues long. The CDR3 bases are TGCAGCTCACGAAGGGGTACCGGGGAGCTGTTTTTT. It yields the protein CSSRRGTGELFF.

V gene TRBV7-8 combines with J gene TRBJ1-4, with TRBD1 matching 8 bases. V lost 3 bases and J lost 1; bases outside the gene matches: 4. The CDR3 spans 16 residues. The germline V gene encodes CDR1 SGHVS and CDR2 FQNEAQ. This CDR3 reads CASSFLQGVTNEKLFF. CDR3 DNA: TGTGCCAGCAGCTTCCTACAGGGGGTAACTAATGAAAAACTGTTTTTT.

The chain has TRBV5-4 and TRBJ2-1; 11 nucleotides match TRBD2. This CDR3 is built from 15 residues. CDR1 and CDR2 (germline): SGHNT, YYREEE (reference sequence). With V trimmed by 4 bases and J by 5 bases, 5 bases remained unmatched. CDR3 sequence (DNA): TGTGCCAGCAGCCCCCTAGCGGGAGGCCACAATGAGCAGTTCTTC. The encoded protein is CASSPLAGGHNEQFF.

V is TRBV28 and J is TRBJ2-4; TRBD1 might be the D (6 bases). Trimming stripped 3 bases from V and 2 bases from J, with 8 bases between. Germline V gene sequence: CDR1 MDHEN, CDR2 SYDVKM. The CDR3 sequence is 14 residues long. CDR3 in DNA: TGTGCCAGCAGTTTTCAGGGGACCAAAAACATTCAGTACTTC. Encoded protein: CASSFQGTKNIQYF.

V usage is TRBV3-1 (or the pseudogene TRBV3-2) and J usage is TRBJ1-2; D uncertain. Deletions cut 5 bases from V and 7 bases from J, with 14 bases between. Germline V lookup: CDR1 LGHDT, CDR2 YNNKEL (reference sequence). This CDR3 has 13 amino acids. CDR3 amino acids: CASSRGGQGGYTF. The CDR3 DNA follows: TGTGCCAGCAGCAGAGGAGGGCAAGGTGGCTACACCTTC.

The chain recombines TRBV18 with TRBJ1-5, with 9 positions matching TRBD1. The germline V gene encodes CDR1 KGHSH and CDR2 LQKENI. CDR3 size: 16 residues. V gave up 3 bases and J gave up 5 bases; unmatched junction bases: 8. CDR3 in DNA: TGTGCCAGCTCACCTTATGTGGACAGGGGTCATCAGCCCCAGCATTTT. Protein product: CASSPYVDRGHQPQHF.

The chain couples TRBV5-1 to TRBJ2-2; a possible D gene is TRBD2 (6 bases). In germline, CDR1 is SGHRS, CDR2 YFSETQ. Trimming removed 7 bases at V and 6 bases at J, with 16 bases between. The CDR3 has 14 amino acids. The CDR3 nucleotides read TGCGCCAGCTCAAGGGACTCTAACTCCGGGGAGCTGTTTTTT. This sequence encodes CASSRDSNSGELFF.

The rearrangement joins TRBV3-1 (or the pseudogene TRBV3-2) to TRBJ1-4; D is uncertain. This CDR3 spans 15 amino acids. V gave up 4 bases and J gave up 8 bases, with 17 bases separating them. Germline values: CDR1 LGHDT, CDR2 YNNKEL (reference sequence). The CDR3 region is CASSPLGGEYEKLFF. The CDR3 region has the DNA TGTGCCAGCAGCCCCCTGGGCGGGGAATACGAAAAACTGTTTTTT.

This chain joins TRBV30 and TRBJ2-2; D ambiguous. Germline assignment: CDR1 GTSNPN and CDR2 SVGIG (reference sequence). V was clipped by 2 bases and J by 7 bases, with 8 bases between them. The length of the CDR3 is 12 residues. CDR3 coding DNA: TGTGCCTGGAGTAGAGTTAGCGGGGAGCTGTTTTTT. Amino acids: CAWSRVSGELFF.

The chain is built from TRBV25-1 and TRBJ2-3; TRBD2 matches at 7 bases. The CDR3 has 17 amino acids. The junction had 10 bases not matched to a gene; V was cut back by 4 bases and J by 0 bases. Germline V gene sequence: CDR1 MGHDK, CDR2 SYGVNS. CDR3 protein: CASSGGSSGGSTDTQYF. The CDR3 DNA follows: TGTGCCAGCAGTGGGGGTTCTAGCGGAGGGAGCACAGATACGCAGTATTTT.

The genes are TRBV7-3 and TRBJ1-1; D is undetermined. CDR3 length: 13 amino acids. CDR1 is SGHTA and CDR2 is FQGTGA in the germline V gene. V was shortened by 4 bases and J by 9 bases, with 15 bases between the two germline ends. CDR3 sequence reads: CASSYVTGEQAFF. The CDR3 bases are TGTGCCAGCAGCTATGTGACTGGGGAGCAAGCTTTCTTT.

The genes are TRBV6-5 and TRBJ2-1; D gene unclear. The CDR3 has 16 residues. V lost 3 bases and J 2 bases, leaving 14 bases between the germline ends. The V gene's germline CDR1 is MNHEY and CDR2 SVGAGI. The CDR3 loop reads CASSYDRILTYNEQFF. DNA of the CDR3: TGTGCCAGCAGTTATGATAGAATTTTAACCTACAATGAGCAGTTCTTC.

This chain links TRBV28 with TRBJ1-2; D might be TRBD1 (6 bases). The ends were cut back, 1 base at V and 10 bases at J, with 10 bases in the middle. CDR3 length: 12 amino acids. The germline CDR1 and CDR2 sequences are MDHEN and SYDVKM. CDR3 protein: CASSLSQGNYTF. In DNA, the CDR3 is TGTGCCAGCAGTTTATCCCAGGGGAACTACACCTTC.